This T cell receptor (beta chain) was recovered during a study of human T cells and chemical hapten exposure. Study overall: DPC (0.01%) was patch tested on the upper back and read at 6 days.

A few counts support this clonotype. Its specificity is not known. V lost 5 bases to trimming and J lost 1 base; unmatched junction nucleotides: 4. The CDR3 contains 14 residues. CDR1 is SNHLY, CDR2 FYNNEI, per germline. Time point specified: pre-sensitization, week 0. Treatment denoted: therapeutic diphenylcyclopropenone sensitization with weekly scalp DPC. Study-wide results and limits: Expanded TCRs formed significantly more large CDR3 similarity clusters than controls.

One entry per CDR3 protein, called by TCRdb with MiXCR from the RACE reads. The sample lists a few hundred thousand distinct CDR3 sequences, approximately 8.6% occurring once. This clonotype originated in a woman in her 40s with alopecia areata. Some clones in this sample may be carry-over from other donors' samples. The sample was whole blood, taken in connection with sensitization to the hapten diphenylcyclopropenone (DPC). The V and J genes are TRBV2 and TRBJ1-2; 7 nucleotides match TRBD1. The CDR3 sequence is CASSTQGYNYGYTF. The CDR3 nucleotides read TGTGCCAGCAGTACACAGGGGTATAACTATGGCTACACCTTC.